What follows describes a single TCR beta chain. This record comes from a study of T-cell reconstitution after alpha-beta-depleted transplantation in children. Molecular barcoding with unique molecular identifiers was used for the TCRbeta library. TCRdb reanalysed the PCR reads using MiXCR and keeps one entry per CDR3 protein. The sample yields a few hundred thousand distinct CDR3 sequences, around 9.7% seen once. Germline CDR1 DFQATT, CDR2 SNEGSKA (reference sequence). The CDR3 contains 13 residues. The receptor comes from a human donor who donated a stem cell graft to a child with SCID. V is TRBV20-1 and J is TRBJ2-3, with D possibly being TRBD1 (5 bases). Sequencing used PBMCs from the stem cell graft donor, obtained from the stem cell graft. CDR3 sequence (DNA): TGCAGCGTCAAGGCAGGGTGGACAGATACGCAGTATTTT. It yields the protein CSVKAGWTDTQYF.